These 21 T cell receptor beta chains were sequenced from one sample in a study of blood T cell repertoires in COVID-19. Method: immunoSEQ multiplex PCR; TCRdb's copy keeps in-frame clones and lacks some. The sample includes about 11,000 clones, around three quarters of them seen just once. Sequenced sample: peripheral blood. All receptors come from a man between 60 and 75 years old with COVID-19, enrolled during active disease.

The V and J genes are TRBV19 and TRBJ2-1, with 14 nucleotides matching TRBD2. Germline trimming cut 0 bases from V and 9 bases from J; bases unmatched to any gene: 19. This CDR3 comprises 21 residues. Germline CDR1 is LNHDA and CDR2 is SQIVND (reference sequence). The CDR3 coding sequence is TGTGCCAGTAGTATAGATTCACTGGGACTAGCGGGAGAGGGGGGATACGGTGAGCAGTTCTTC. This sequence encodes CASSIDSLGLAGEGGYGEQFF.

The chain joins TRBV9 to TRBJ1-2; no clear D gene. CDR1 SGDLS and CDR2 YYNGEE come from the germline V gene. Trimming left V 1 base short and J 5 bases short, with 9 bases between. The CDR3 has 13 amino acids. CDR3 region: CASSVISGYGYTF. DNA of the CDR3: TGTGCCAGCAGCGTAATCTCCGGGTATGGCTACACCTTC. The full variable domain, rest sourced from reference TRBV9 and TRBJ1-2, is DSGVTQTPKHLITATGQRVTLRCSPRSGDLSVYWYQQSLDQGLQFLIQYYNGEERAKGNILERFSAQQFPDLHSELNLSSLELGDSALYFCASSVISGYGYTFGSGTRLTVV.

This chain connects TRBV2 to TRBJ1-4; D call uncertain. V lost 7 bases to trimming and J lost 8 bases, with 8 bases between them. The CDR3 is 11 amino acids. The germline V gene encodes CDR1 SNHLY and CDR2 FYNNEI. The CDR3, as DNA: TGTGCCAGCACAACAGTCGAAAAACTGTTTTTT. The encoded protein is CASTTVEKLFF.

The chain links TRBV27 to TRBJ1-1, with 10 bases that match TRBD1. Trimming removed 6 bases from V and 5 bases from J; junction bases left unmatched: 9. CDR1 is MNHEY and CDR2 is SMNVEV in the germline V gene (reference sequence). The CDR3 has 15 residues. The CDR3 DNA is TGTGCCAGCAGCCGACAGAGGACAGGGGGGACTGAAGCTTTCTTT. As protein: CASSRQRTGGTEAFF.

The genes are TRBV9 and TRBJ2-1; 11 nucleotides align to TRBD1. CDR3 size: 15 residues. Trimming took 6 bases from V and 6 from J; bases not matched to a gene: 8. Germline V lookup: CDR1 SGDLS, CDR2 YYNGEE. CDR3 residues: CASTALGQGGNEQFF. Here the CDR3 DNA reads TGTGCCAGCACCGCTCTGGGACAGGGGGGCAATGAGCAGTTCTTC.

This clone was detected once. This CDR3 is CASRQGMNEQFF. The CDR3 DNA sequence: TGTGCCTCGAGACAGGGAATGAATGAGCAGTTCTTC. The chain uses TRBV10-3 and TRBJ2-1; 7 nucleotides agree with TRBD1. V shed 11 bases, J shed 7 bases, and the junction held 8 bases outside the gene matches. Looked up from germline, CDR1 is ENHRY and CDR2 is SYGVKD. The CDR3 consists of 12 residues.

The V call is TRBV11-2, the J call TRBJ1-2, with D unresolved. Germline V gene sequence: CDR1 SGHAT, CDR2 FQNNGV. The length of the CDR3 is 11 residues. V dropped 4 bases and J dropped 8 bases, with 8 bases sitting between them. The CDR3 loop is CASSSGWGYTF. As DNA, the CDR3 is TGTGCCAGCAGCTCGGGGTGGGGCTACACCTTC.

This chain links TRBV3-1 (or the pseudogene TRBV3-2) with TRBJ2-3, with 8 positions matching TRBD1. J lost 4 bases, V lost 0 bases, and 6 bases had no gene match. CDR1 is LGHDT and CDR2 is YNNKEL in the germline V gene (reference sequence). The CDR3 length is 16 residues. In nucleotides, the CDR3 is TGTGCCAGCAGCCAAGATAGGACAGGGTGGCCAGATACGCAGTATTTT. It encodes CASSQDRTGWPDTQYF.

The chain employs TRBV28 and TRBJ2-7; 7 bases fit TRBD1. CDR1 is MDHEN, CDR2 SYDVKM, per germline. The CDR3 totals 13 residues. Trimming at V came to 2 bases and at J to 3 bases, leaving 1 base not matched to a gene. In nucleotides, the CDR3 is TGTGCCAGCAGTTTACAGGGGGTCTACGAGCAGTACTTC. It translates to CASSLQGVYEQYF.

V is TRBV19 and J is TRBJ1-3; TRBD1 aligns across 7 bases. The CDR3 covers 16 residues. Germline assignment: CDR1 LNHDA and CDR2 SQIVND (reference sequence). V lost 6 bases, J lost 0 bases, and 8 bases stayed unmatched. The CDR3 DNA reads as TGTGCCAGTAGACCAAACCGGGACAGCTCTGGAAACACCATATATTTT. It yields the protein CASRPNRDSSGNTIYF.

The chain uses TRBV15 and TRBJ1-2, with a possible D match to TRBD1 (6 bases). CDR1 is LNHNV, CDR2 YYDKDF, per germline (reference sequence). CDR3 length: 18 amino acids. V was trimmed by 0 bases and J by 6 bases, leaving 23 bases between them. The CDR3: CATSRDPGGATGLNGYTF. In nucleotides, the CDR3 is TGTGCCACCAGCAGAGACCCTGGTGGTGCCACAGGGCTTAATGGCTACACCTTC.

By share of the sample, this clone is medium-sized. The genes are TRBV18 and TRBJ2-7, with D possibly matching TRBD2 (6 bases). The length of the CDR3 is 15 residues. Germline V gene sequence: CDR1 KGHSH, CDR2 LQKENI. V lost 0 bases and J 3 bases, leaving 12 bases between the germline ends. CDR3 loop: CASSPPWDGGYEQYF. The CDR3 bases are TGTGCCAGCTCACCACCGTGGGACGGGGGCTACGAGCAGTACTTC. The complete variable domain, with remaining parts taken from reference TRBV18 and TRBJ2-7, reads NAGVMQNPRHLVRRRGQEARLRCSPMKGHSHVYWYRQLPEEGLKFMVYLQKENIIDESGMPKERFSAEFPKEGPSILRIQQVVRGDSAAYFCASSPPWDGGYEQYFGPGTRLTVT.

The chain couples TRBV11-2 to TRBJ2-7, with 7 bases aligning to TRBD2. With 6 bases clipped from V and 2 bases from J, the junction kept 7 bases outside the gene matches. The CDR3 spans 14 residues. Germline CDR1 SGHAT, CDR2 FQNNGV. CDR3 nucleotides: TGTGCCAGCAGTTTTTTCAGCGGGGCCTACGAGCAGTACGTC. This sequence encodes CASSFFSGAYEQYV.

The sample holds one count of this clone. This chain links TRBV6-1 with TRBJ2-1; 11 bases match TRBD2. With 0 bases clipped from V and 10 bases from J, the junction kept 5 bases outside the gene matches. CDR1 is MNHNS, CDR2 SASEGT, per germline. The CDR3 covers 15 residues. The chain's CDR3 is CASSEASGRAGEQFF. The CDR3 bases are TGTGCCAGCAGTGAAGCTAGCGGGAGGGCCGGAGAGCAGTTCTTC.

This clone is medium-sized. J is TRBJ2-3 and V is TRBV5-4; TRBD1 is a possible D gene (7 bases). Trimming shortened V by 4 bases and J by 2 bases, and 14 bases separated the two germline ends. Germline V gene data show CDR1 as SGHNT and CDR2 as YYREEE (reference sequence). The CDR3 contains 15 residues. DNA for the CDR3: TGTGCCAGCAGCGCGAGCAGGGGGGTCACAGATACGCAGTATTTT. Translating gives CASSASRGVTDTQYF.

The chain recombines TRBV24-1 with TRBJ1-5, with unresolved D. CDR1 KGHDR and CDR2 SFDVKD come from the germline V gene. Trimming took off 3 bases at V and 7 bases at J, with 12 bases between the two ends. This CDR3 has 14 residues. The CDR3 nucleotides read TGTGCCACCAGTGATGGAGATCGCGGGCAGCCCCAGCATTTT. It is translated as CATSDGDRGQPQHF.

This chain uses TRBV9 with TRBJ2-3; D is perhaps TRBD1 (6 bases). Germline loops: CDR1 SGDLS, CDR2 YYNGEE. The V and J ends lost 0 bases and 5 bases respectively, with 25 bases between them. This CDR3 has 19 amino acids. CDR3 sequence: CASSVEIPGTALGGDTQYF. The DNA of the CDR3 is TGTGCCAGCAGCGTAGAAATCCCCGGGACCGCTCTAGGGGGAGATACGCAGTATTTT.

The chain combines TRBV4-1 with TRBJ2-5, with TRBD1 matching over 7 bases. This CDR3 has 15 amino acids. V gave up 3 bases and J gave up 4 bases; unmatched junction bases: 8. The germline CDR1 and CDR2 sequences are MGHRA and YSYEKL. The CDR3 nucleotides read TGCGCCAGCAGCCAGCGAACAGGGGCTGGAGAGACCCAGTACTTC. Its translation is CASSQRTGAGETQYF.

V gene TRBV9 combines with J gene TRBJ2-7; D unclear. The V gene's germline CDR1 is SGDLS and CDR2 YYNGEE. This CDR3 has 14 residues. V shed 0 bases and J shed 4 bases, with 11 bases lying between them. CDR3 sequence reads: CASSVGDVGYEQYV. The CDR3 DNA reads as TGTGCCAGCAGCGTAGGTGATGTCGGTTACGAGCAGTACGTC.

This chain links TRBV7-9 with TRBJ1-2; maybe TRBD1 (5 bases). In germline, CDR1 is SEHNR, CDR2 FQNEAQ (reference sequence). Trimming left V 4 bases short and J 3 bases short, with 12 bases between. This CDR3 has 14 amino acids. CDR3 sequence: CASSWGVNYYGYTF. The CDR3 bases are TGTGCCAGCAGCTGGGGGGTCAACTACTATGGCTACACCTTC.

The rearrangement links TRBV3-1 (or the pseudogene TRBV3-2) to TRBJ1-4, with 11 positions matching TRBD1. Germline lookup yields CDR1 LGHDT and CDR2 YNNKEL (reference sequence). V shed 3 bases and J 8 bases; nucleotides not matched to a gene: 8. This CDR3 is built from 16 residues. The CDR3 loop is CASSQGTGGDGEKLFF. DNA for the CDR3: TGTGCCAGCAGCCAGGGGACAGGGGGTGATGGAGAAAAACTGTTTTTT.